One and the same sample provided the 29 T cell receptor beta chains below, sequenced in a study of T cells after posttransplantation cyclophosphamide listed by TCRdb under 2016. Libraries were made using the immunoSEQ multiplex PCR assay. What TCRdb holds here is the immuneACCESS table cut down to in-frame rearrangements. Part of the clones is not present; checked against another copy, under half of the missing clones reflect an unresolved V gene, and the others are unexplained. This sample has 6,500 to 8,000 clones in its table, and approximately 84% of those were observed once. The ten biggest clones cover approximately 27% of the sample. The sequenced sample consisted of memory CD4+ T cells sorted from blood. These receptors came from a woman between 45 and 60 years old in good health and a related stem cell transplant donor.

This clone appeared a few times. The chain uses TRBV28 and TRBJ1-5, with a tentative D call TRBD1 (6 bases). V was clipped by 2 bases and J by 3 bases, with 14 bases between them. Germline V gene sequence: CDR1 MDHEN, CDR2 SYDVKM. The CDR3 has 16 amino acids. CDR3 in DNA: TGTGCCAGCAGTTTAGTACAGGGCATGGACAATCAGCCCCAGCATTTT. Its translation is CASSLVQGMDNQPQHF.

This CDR3 is CASSWREYSYEQYF. CDR3 DNA sequence: TGCGCCAGCAGCTGGCGGGAGTACTCCTACGAGCAGTACTTC. The J gene is TRBJ2-7, the V gene TRBV5-1; 7 bases line up with TRBD2. The CDR3 loop spans 14 amino acids. Germline V gives CDR1 SGHRS, CDR2 YFSETQ. V gave up 3 bases and J gave up 0 bases; unmatched junction bases: 3.

A few counts support this clone. The rearrangement uses TRBV7-8 and TRBJ2-1; the D gene is possibly TRBD2 (6 bases). V shed 4 bases and J shed 4 bases, with 20 bases lying between them. From germline, CDR1 is SGHVS and CDR2 FQNEAQ. The CDR3 has 17 amino acids. CDR3 DNA sequence: TGTGCCAGCAGCTCCGGGGGTGGGGGAGTGCTTTACAATGAGCAGTTCTTC. Translated: CASSSGGGGVLYNEQFF.

This clone was seen only once. The chain couples TRBV7-9 to TRBJ2-4; 12 bases align to TRBD2. The V and J ends lost 2 bases and 7 bases, in that order; junction bases with no gene match: 12. The CDR3 has 18 residues. Germline lookup yields CDR1 SEHNR and CDR2 FQNEAQ (reference sequence). CDR3 in amino acids: CASSLPHRLAGVRNIQYF. The CDR3, as DNA: TGTGCCAGCAGCTTACCACACAGACTAGCGGGAGTGAGGAACATTCAGTACTTC.

This clone is a singleton in its sample. The chain couples TRBV2 to TRBJ2-4; no definite D call. The CDR3 consists of 15 residues. The V end lost 10 bases, the J end lost 1 base, and 17 bases lay between the germline ends. Per the germline V gene, CDR1 is SNHLY and CDR2 is FYNNEI. The CDR3 region is CATSPLLEAKNIQYF. CDR3 DNA: TGTGCCACCTCGCCCCTATTGGAGGCCAAAAACATTCAGTACTTC.

The chain is built from TRBV29-1 and TRBJ2-7; D not certain. The V gene lost 8 bases and the J gene lost 5 bases, with 19 bases spanning the gap. The CDR3 runs 13 residues. Germline CDR1 is SQVTM and CDR2 is ANQGSEA. DNA of the CDR3: TGCAGCATCTCCACGCGGTTTTCGGACGAGCAGTACTTC. Its translation is CSISTRFSDEQYF.

The chain employs TRBV10-3 and TRBJ2-5; TRBD2 agrees at 9 bases. The germline gives CDR1 ENHRY, CDR2 SYGVKD. The CDR3 has 15 residues. J gave up 3 bases and V 3 bases, and 5 bases lay outside the gene matches. CDR3 loop: CAISDPSGTEETQYF. DNA of the CDR3: TGTGCCATCAGTGACCCTAGCGGGACCGAAGAGACCCAGTACTTC.

The V gene is TRBV5-1, the J gene TRBJ2-1, with D maybe TRBD1 (6 bases). The CDR3 sequence is 13 residues long. Trimming stripped 4 bases from V and 5 bases from J, with 10 bases between. From germline, CDR1 is SGHRS and CDR2 YFSETQ. In DNA, the CDR3 is TGCGCCAGCAGCCAGGGGAACAACAATGAGCAGTTCTTC. Its protein is CASSQGNNNEQFF.

The chain combines TRBV7-3 with TRBJ2-1; tentative D call: TRBD2 (6 bases). The CDR3 is 13 amino acids. Germline V gene lookup returns CDR1 SGHTA and CDR2 FQGTGA. V lost 2 bases to trimming and J lost 6 bases, with 8 bases between them. CDR3 in amino acids: CASSLPGGNEQFF. The CDR3 DNA follows: TGTGCCAGCAGCTTACCCGGGGGCAATGAGCAGTTCTTC.

This chain links TRBV29-1 with TRBJ1-1, with a tentative D call TRBD1 (6 bases). V was shortened by 4 bases and J by 11 bases, with 17 bases between the two germline ends. The germline CDR1 and CDR2 sequences are SQVTM and ANQGSEA. The CDR3 spans 12 residues. CDR3 sequence reads: CSVGAGGRTAFF. The CDR3 region has the DNA TGCAGCGTTGGGGCCGGGGGGCGAACGGCTTTCTTT.

The chain recombines TRBV25-1 with TRBJ1-2, with D possibly being TRBD1 (6 bases). The CDR3 is made up of 13 amino acids. CDR1 is MGHDK, CDR2 SYGVNS, per germline. Trimming removed 6 bases from V and 6 bases from J, with 14 bases in between. In DNA, the CDR3 is TGTGCCAGCAGGAATTACAGGGAAGATGGCTACACCTTC. Its translation: CASRNYREDGYTF.

The chain carries TRBV11-3 and TRBJ1-1, with 7 bases that match TRBD1. Looked up from germline, CDR1 is SGHNT and CDR2 is YENEEA. Losses at the gene ends were 4 bases for V and 1 base for J; bases not matched to a gene: 12. This CDR3 is built from 17 residues. This CDR3 reads CASSSSYRGRPNTEAFF. CDR3 coding DNA: TGTGCCAGCAGCTCCAGCTACAGGGGCCGGCCGAACACTGAAGCTTTCTTT.

This chain joins TRBV18 and TRBJ2-5, with TRBD2 identical over 8 bases. Germline V gives CDR1 KGHSH, CDR2 LQKENI. The CDR3 runs 16 residues. The J segment lost 3 bases and the V segment lost 3 bases, leaving 9 bases of the junction unmatched. The CDR3 nucleotides are TGTGCCAGCTCACCCAACCTACTAGCGGACGAAGAGACCCAGTACTTC. It specifies CASSPNLLADEETQYF.

This chain joins TRBV6-5 and TRBJ2-1; tentative D call: TRBD1 (8 bases). This CDR3 has 13 residues. Germline V gene data show CDR1 as MNHEY and CDR2 as SVGAGI. Trimming removed 5 bases from V and 8 bases from J, with 13 bases in between. The CDR3, as DNA: TGTGCCAGCAGTGAAACAGGGGGGGATGAGCAGTTCTTC. Its translation is CASSETGGDEQFF.

This chain uses TRBV5-1 with TRBJ2-2; 11 positions match TRBD2. Germline V gene lookup returns CDR1 SGHRS and CDR2 YFSETQ. The CDR3 sequence is 18 residues long. The V gene end was trimmed by 6 bases and the J gene end by 3 bases; junction bases not matched to a gene: 13. The CDR3 region has the DNA TGCGCCAGCACCTTTAGCGGGAGGGCCGCTAGTGACACCGGGGAGCTGTTTTTT. This sequence encodes CASTFSGRAASDTGELFF.

This chain uses TRBV5-6 with TRBJ2-5, with D possibly matching TRBD1 (7 bases). Germline CDR1 is SGHDT and CDR2 is YYEEEE. The V end lost 3 bases, the J end lost 5 bases, and 17 bases lay between the germline ends. This CDR3 contains 15 residues. CDR3 nucleotides: TGTGCCAGCAGCTGGGGGGACAGTTCGCTTGAGACCCAGTACTTC. The encoded protein is CASSWGDSSLETQYF. Full variable domain (remainder filled in from reference TRBV5-6 and TRBJ2-5): DAGVTQSPTHLIKTRGQQVTLRCSPKSGHDTVSWYQQALGQGPQFIFQYYEEEERQRGNFPDRFSGHQFPNYSSELNVNALLLGDSALYLCASSWGDSSLETQYFGPGTRLLVL.

The chain joins TRBV19 to TRBJ1-1, with 8 bases identical to TRBD1. Looked up from germline, CDR1 is LNHDA and CDR2 is SQIVND (reference sequence). The V gene end was trimmed by 5 bases and the J gene end by 4 bases; junction bases not matched to a gene: 15. CDR3 length: 17 amino acids. CDR3 loop: CASSLRTGLGRGTEAFF. The DNA of the CDR3 is TGTGCCAGTAGTCTCAGGACAGGGTTGGGGCGCGGCACTGAAGCTTTCTTT.

This chain joins TRBV5-8 and TRBJ1-3; 8 positions match TRBD1. Germline V gene lookup returns CDR1 SGHTS and CDR2 YDEGEE. The CDR3 sequence is 14 residues long. With V trimmed by 4 bases and J by 3 bases, 3 bases remained unmatched. The CDR3 reads CASSRTGSGNTIYF. CDR3 sequence (DNA): TGTGCCAGCAGCAGGACAGGGAGTGGAAACACCATATATTTT.

This clone was counted a few times. V gene TRBV7-9 combines with J gene TRBJ2-2; D ambiguous. Trimming pared 1 base from V and 1 base from J, leaving 4 bases between. Germline V gives CDR1 SEHNR, CDR2 FQNEAQ (reference sequence). The CDR3 runs to 14 residues. The CDR3 reads CASSLGGNTGELFF. CDR3 DNA sequence: TGTGCCAGCAGCTTAGGCGGGAACACCGGGGAGCTGTTTTTT.

The V call is TRBV6-5, the J call TRBJ1-2; possible D gene TRBD1, 6 bases. The germline CDR1 and CDR2 sequences are MNHEY and SVGAGI. V was clipped by 10 bases and J by 4 bases, with 19 bases between them. This CDR3 region has 14 residues. This CDR3 reads CATSGGPRTYGYTF. CDR3 in DNA: TGTGCCACGAGTGGGGGCCCGAGGACCTATGGCTACACCTTC.

This clone has a handful of counts. The chain carries TRBV19 and TRBJ2-5, with a tentative D call TRBD1 (6 bases). The CDR3 covers 16 residues. Germline V gives CDR1 LNHDA, CDR2 SQIVND (reference sequence). The V end was cut by 6 bases, the J end by 9 bases, with 26 bases between. Here the CDR3 reads CASSRSVQGLGGAQYF. In DNA form, the CDR3 reads TGTGCCAGTAGCCGATCGGTTCAGGGGTTGGGCGGAGCCCAGTACTTC.

The genes are TRBV19 and TRBJ2-5, with TRBD1 as a possible D gene (6 bases). V lost 0 bases and J lost 5, with 10 bases in between. In germline, CDR1 is LNHDA, CDR2 SQIVND (reference sequence). CDR3 length: 14 amino acids. The CDR3 nucleotides are TGTGCCAGTAGTATAGATACAGGGAGCGAGACCCAGTACTTC. As protein: CASSIDTGSETQYF.

The V gene is TRBV15, the J gene TRBJ2-3, with no clear D. The ends were cut back, 2 bases at V and 2 bases at J, with 11 bases in the middle. The CDR3 consists of 15 residues. CDR1 and CDR2 from the germline V gene are LNHNV and YYDKDF (reference sequence). CDR3 sequence reads: CATSRRQRDTDTQYF. The CDR3 region has the DNA TGTGCCACCAGCAGAAGACAACGTGACACAGATACGCAGTATTTT.

For this clone: At one end the junction does not follow the germline gene, possibly because of a read error. J is TRBJ2-7 and V is TRBV7-8; D not resolved. The CDR3 loop spans 14 amino acids. Looked up from germline, CDR1 is SGHVS and CDR2 is FQNEAQ. This chain's CDR3 is CASSRALTAYEQYF. In nucleotides, the CDR3 is TGTGCCAGCAGTCGAGCTCTTACCGCCTATGAGCAGTACTTC.

The genes are TRBV7-6 and TRBJ1-5, with a weak D call TRBD1 (6 bases). Trimming took off 5 bases at V and 0 bases at J, with 11 bases between the two ends. The CDR3 length is 15 residues. Germline V gene lookup returns CDR1 SGHVS and CDR2 FNYEAQ. CDR3 DNA sequence: TGTGCCAGCAGCGAAGGGGGAATTAGCAATCAGCCCCAGCATTTT. This gives the protein CASSEGGISNQPQHF.

This rearrangement joins TRBV7-2 to TRBJ2-5; TRBD1 might be the D (6 bases). The J call is in doubt because the DNA end fits TRBJ2-7 better. The CDR3 spans 15 residues. Germline V CDR1 and CDR2: SGHTA, FQGNSA. The CDR3 protein is CASSLGTAYSYEQYF. For the CDR3, the DNA is TGTGCCAGCAGCTTAGGGACAGCCTACTCCTACGAGCAGTACTTC.

J is TRBJ1-5 and V is TRBV4-2; no clear D. With 0 bases removed from V and 4 bases from J, the gap between germline ends came to 4 bases. Germline CDR1 reads LGHNA; CDR2 reads YNFKEQ. The CDR3 has 13 amino acids. Written as DNA, the CDR3 is TGTGCCAGCAGCCAAGAGCGGAATCAGCCCCAGCATTTT. Its protein is CASSQERNQPQHF.

V gene TRBV4-2 combines with J gene TRBJ1-2, with a possible D match to TRBD1 (6 bases). The CDR3 runs to 15 residues. Germline CDR1 is LGHNA and CDR2 is YNFKEQ. Trimming removed 1 base from V and 5 bases from J, with 14 bases in between. This CDR3 is CASSQADRPGYGYTF. In DNA, the CDR3 is TGTGCCAGCAGCCAAGCGGACAGACCGGGGTATGGCTACACCTTC.

This clone was found a few times. The rearrangement joins TRBV2 to TRBJ2-5; perhaps TRBD1 as D (6 bases). CDR1 and CDR2 (germline): SNHLY, FYNNEI. The CDR3 has 14 amino acids. V gave up 2 bases and J gave up 2 bases, with 9 bases separating them. The CDR3: CASSENRDQETQYF. The CDR3, as DNA: TGTGCCAGCAGTGAAAACAGGGATCAAGAGACCCAGTACTTC.